The sequence of this T cell receptor (beta chain) was determined in a study of T-cell memory formation after mild COVID-19. Findings and caveats of the study: Among clones contracting day 15 to 85, CD4/CD8 was balanced, whereas later expanders leaned CD4+. That cross-reactive memory joined was suggested by some responding clones appearing in pre-infection memory. Among contracting clones, CD4+ were mainly CM/EM and CD8+ enriched in EMRA.

The CDR3 is 15 residues long. V shed 6 bases, J shed 4 bases, and the junction held 11 bases outside the gene matches. For this clonotype: Its antigen is currently unknown.

Constant-segment primers were used for 5'RACE, and the resulting TCR alpha and TCR beta cDNA libraries carried sample barcodes and UMIs. From the 5' RACE reads, TCRdb called clonotypes with MiXCR, one entry per CDR3 protein. There are around 260,000 distinct CDR3 sequences in the sample; roughly 16% occur only once, and around a fifth lies in the top ten. This TCR was recovered from a man aged 18 to 29 who had mild COVID-19 (a few samples of this study predate the infection). Cell type and time point are not known. Sequencing was performed on PBMCs or a T cell subset sorted from them (not recorded which). This chain links TRBV12-3 or TRBV12-4 with TRBJ2-5; 7 positions match TRBD2. The CDR3 loop reads CASRENRDYVETQYF. The CDR3 DNA sequence: TGTGCCAGCAGAGAAAACCGGGACTATGTAGAGACCCAGTACTTC.